This T cell receptor (beta chain) emerged from a study of shared clonotypes between healthy human individuals. Background on the study: A donor's plate count was three for CD4 naive and three for CD4 memory; CD8 naive had two and CD8 memory one.

The CDR3 runs to 14 residues. From germline, CDR1 is MNHEY and CDR2 SVGAGI. Trimming stripped 10 bases from V and 1 base from J, with 16 bases between. Profiled with immunoSEQ multiplex PCR; TCRdb holds only in-frame clones, not every one. The data contain 2 million or so clones, around 95% of them seen just once; the ten biggest clones take up 0.13%. The source material was naive CD4+ T cells sorted from blood. Subset here: CD45RA+ positively selected. The sequence was collected from a man aged 18-30 years in good health. V and J are TRBV6-5 and TRBJ1-2; D gene uncertain. For the CDR3, the DNA is TGTGCCAACCGAGGGCTCCAAATTAACTATGGCTACACCTTC. Translated: CANRGLQINYGYTF.